The 25 T cell receptor beta chains presented below share a single source sample, sequenced in a study of blood T cells in healthy people across ages. Primed by a sample-barcoded 5' primer and a J-beta primer mix, a second PCR proceeded for about 6 to 11 cycles. TCRdb ran MiXCR on the 5' RACE reads and lists one entry per CDR3 protein. The profile shows about 1 million distinct CDR3 sequences, under 30% of them singletons. These same records also appear under a second study, on T cells of mothers and their children.

The specimen sequenced was blood. The receptors were gathered from a girl aged 2-10 years in good health.

About this clonotype itself: The junction departs from germline at one end; a sequencing error may be responsible. This rearrangement joins TRBV20-1 to TRBJ2-5, with 8 positions matching TRBD1. CDR1 and CDR2 from the germline V gene are DFQATT and SNEGSKA (reference sequence). The CDR3 sequence is 12 residues long. CDR3: CSAVGTGETPYF. The CDR3 DNA reads as TGCAGTGCTGTTGGGACAGGAGAGACCCCGTACTTC.

J is TRBJ2-1 and V is TRBV15; the match to TRBD2 covers 7 bases. The V gene end was trimmed by 5 bases and the J gene end by 0 bases; junction bases not matched to a gene: 4. Germline values: CDR1 LNHNV, CDR2 YYDKDF (reference sequence). The CDR3 sequence is 15 residues long. CDR3 sequence reads: CATSLQRDSYNEQFF. The CDR3 DNA reads as TGTGCCACCAGCCTTCAGCGGGACTCCTACAATGAGCAGTTCTTC.

This clonotype came up a few times. This chain uses TRBV20-1 with TRBJ2-4; the D is unclear. Per the germline V gene, CDR1 is DFQATT and CDR2 is SNEGSKA (reference sequence). The V and J ends lost 1 base and 7 bases respectively, with 11 bases between them. The CDR3 consists of 13 residues. The CDR3 DNA is TGCAGTGCTAGAGGGTTAACGGACAACATTCAGTACTTC. Its translation is CSARGLTDNIQYF.

This clonotype was recorded at least ten times. The rearrangement joins TRBV6-6 to TRBJ2-7; D remains ambiguous. Germline V gives CDR1 MNHNY, CDR2 SVGAGI (reference sequence). Trimming left V 0 bases short and J 3 bases short, with 3 bases between. The CDR3 loop spans 12 amino acids. The CDR3 sequence is CASSYSNYEQYF. In DNA, the CDR3 is TGTGCCAGCAGTTACTCGAACTACGAGCAGTACTTC.

The table lists this clonotype with a few counts. The V gene is TRBV27, the J gene TRBJ2-5; 11 bases fit TRBD2. The trim removed 4 bases at V and 0 bases at J, leaving 7 bases unmatched. Germline CDR1 is MNHEY and CDR2 is SMNVEV (reference sequence). CDR3 length: 17 residues. CDR3 sequence: CASSSIGTSGNQETQYF. The CDR3, as DNA: TGTGCCAGCAGTTCCATCGGGACTAGCGGCAACCAAGAGACCCAGTACTTC.

This clonotype showed up just a few times. V is TRBV5-1 and J is TRBJ2-5; maybe TRBD1 (5 bases). Germline V gives CDR1 SGHRS, CDR2 YFSETQ. V dropped 4 bases and J dropped 5 bases, with 12 bases sitting between them. The CDR3 covers 13 residues. The CDR3, as DNA: TGCGCCAGCAGCGGGGCTCATAAGGAGACCCAGTACTTC. Translation: CASSGAHKETQYF.

The rearrangement joins TRBV4-2 to TRBJ2-4; D possibly matches TRBD1 or TRBD2 (6 bases each). The CDR3 length is 18 residues. Germline CDR1 is LGHNA and CDR2 is YNFKEQ. The V end was cut by 0 bases, the J end by 7 bases, with 22 bases between. The CDR3 sequence is CASSQESGASLGWNIQYF. The CDR3 nucleotides are TGTGCCAGCAGCCAAGAATCGGGGGCGTCCTTAGGGTGGAACATTCAGTACTTC.

A few counts support this clonotype. V gene TRBV7-9 combines with J gene TRBJ1-2, with 9 positions matching TRBD1. V lost 0 bases and J lost 8; bases outside the gene matches: 10. This CDR3 contains 16 residues. The germline V gene has CDR1 SEHNR and CDR2 FQNEAQ (reference sequence). CDR3 residues: CASSLATTGGPWGYTF. CDR3 bases: TGTGCCAGCAGCTTAGCGACCACAGGGGGCCCCTGGGGCTACACCTTC.

V usage is TRBV29-1 and J usage is TRBJ2-2; D call uncertain. CDR3 length equals 14 residues. V was pared by 0 bases and J by 2 bases, with 7 bases between. Germline V lookup: CDR1 SQVTM, CDR2 ANQGSEA. Here the CDR3 DNA reads TGCAGCGTTGAAGATCCCCCAAACACCGGGGAGCTGTTTTTT. Translation gives CSVEDPPNTGELFF.

This clonotype has a handful of counts. The chain combines TRBV2 with TRBJ2-5, with TRBD1 matching over 11 bases. The CDR3 covers 17 residues. Trimming cost V 5 bases and J 2 bases; bases outside gene matches: 10. Germline CDR1 SNHLY, CDR2 FYNNEI. As DNA, the CDR3 is TGTGCCAGCAGTCACGGACAGGGGGCAATCTCTCAAGAGACCCAGTACTTC. This sequence encodes CASSHGQGAISQETQYF.

The chain recombines TRBV6-5 with TRBJ1-5; maybe TRBD1 (6 bases). Germline CDR1 is MNHEY and CDR2 is SVGAGI. V was clipped by 5 bases and J by 7 bases, with 12 bases between them. This CDR3 comprises 13 residues. The CDR3 protein is CASSQQGGQPQHF. The CDR3 region has the DNA TGTGCCAGCAGTCAACAGGGAGGGCAGCCCCAGCATTTT.

This clonotype has a handful of counts. This chain links TRBV9 with TRBJ2-4, with a tentative D call TRBD2 (6 bases). The CDR3 length is 14 residues. Trimming shortened V by 3 bases and J by 4 bases, and 11 bases separated the two germline ends. Germline V CDR1 and CDR2: SGDLS, YYNGEE. The CDR3 protein is CASSGMGGKNIQYF. The CDR3 nucleotides are TGTGCCAGCAGCGGTATGGGGGGTAAAAACATTCAGTACTTC.

The chain combines TRBV12-5 with TRBJ2-5; possibly TRBD2 for D (5 bases). V lost 4 bases to trimming and J lost 2 bases, with 20 bases between them. This CDR3 region has 17 residues. Germline CDR1 LGHNT, CDR2 FRNRAP. CDR3 nucleotides: TGTGCTAGTGGTTCCAATTTTGAGGACTGGGCTCAAGAGACCCAGTACTTC. Its protein product is CASGSNFEDWAQETQYF.

This rearrangement joins TRBV29-1 to TRBJ1-5; TRBD1 agrees at 12 bases. The CDR3 contains 16 residues. CDR1 and CDR2 from the germline V gene are SQVTM and ANQGSEA. V shed 5 bases and J 6 bases; nucleotides not matched to a gene: 11. As DNA, the CDR3 is TGCAGCGTTATATACGCGGGACAGGGGGCGAGTCAGCCCCAGCATTTT. Translation: CSVIYAGQGASQPQHF.

This rearrangement joins TRBV6-5 to TRBJ2-1; D is unclear. The length of the CDR3 is 16 residues. Germline CDR1 reads MNHEY; CDR2 reads SVGAGI. The V and J ends lost 4 bases and 7 bases respectively, with 20 bases between them. The CDR3: CASSSIPASLRNEQFF. The DNA for the CDR3 is TGTGCCAGCAGTTCCATTCCCGCATCACTGCGAAATGAGCAGTTCTTC.

This clonotype was seen a handful of times. This chain joins TRBV20-1 and TRBJ1-1; 8 nucleotides align to TRBD1. Trimming took 7 bases from V and 1 from J; bases not matched to a gene: 5. In germline, CDR1 is DFQATT, CDR2 SNEGSKA (reference sequence). The CDR3 is made up of 13 amino acids. The CDR3 sequence is CSGLDRENTEAFF. CDR3 nucleotides: TGCAGTGGTCTGGACAGGGAGAACACTGAAGCTTTCTTT.

The genes are TRBV4-1 and TRBJ2-5; perhaps TRBD1 as D (5 bases). Germline values: CDR1 MGHRA, CDR2 YSYEKL. V was pared by 2 bases and J by 1 base, with 11 bases between. The length of the CDR3 is 15 residues. Here the CDR3 reads CASSQTTESQETQYF. The CDR3 DNA follows: TGCGCCAGCAGCCAAACGACAGAAAGCCAAGAGACCCAGTACTTC.

The chain combines TRBV29-1 with TRBJ1-2; D is possibly TRBD1 (5 bases). The V end lost 6 bases, the J end lost 2 bases, and 22 bases lay between the germline ends. This CDR3 is 16 amino acids long. In germline, CDR1 is SQVTM, CDR2 ANQGSEA. This CDR3 is CSVIGAWGRSNYGYTF. The CDR3, as DNA: TGCAGCGTCATCGGGGCCTGGGGACGCTCGAACTATGGCTACACCTTC.

This chain joins TRBV29-1 and TRBJ2-5; 8 bases are a match to TRBD2. The CDR3 covers 15 residues. With V trimmed by 3 bases and J by 5 bases, 11 bases remained unmatched. The germline V gene has CDR1 SQVTM and CDR2 ANQGSEA. CDR3 amino acids: CSVEGDPRGDETQYF. CDR3 nucleotide sequence: TGCAGCGTTGAGGGCGACCCGCGGGGGGATGAGACCCAGTACTTC.

The J gene is TRBJ2-5, the V gene TRBV10-3; 12 nucleotides line up with TRBD1. With V trimmed by 6 bases and J by 4 bases, 6 bases remained unmatched. Germline V gene data show CDR1 as ENHRY and CDR2 as SYGVKD. This CDR3 is 15 amino acids long. The DNA of the CDR3 is TGTGCCATCAGGATGGGACAGGGGGCGGGAGAGACCCAGTACTTC. This codes for CAIRMGQGAGETQYF.

This clonotype was counted at least ten times. CDR3 sequence: CASSSGQGAGETQYF. The CDR3, as DNA: TGCGCCAGCAGCTCCGGACAGGGGGCTGGAGAGACCCAGTACTTC. The chain joins TRBV4-1 to TRBJ2-5; TRBD1 matches 11 bases. Trimming removed 5 bases from V and 4 bases from J; junction bases left unmatched: 6. CDR1 and CDR2 from the germline V gene are MGHRA and YSYEKL. The CDR3 sequence is 15 residues long.

J is TRBJ2-2 and V is TRBV9; D unclear. The ends were cut back, 4 bases at V and 9 bases at J, with 13 bases in the middle. This CDR3 is built from 13 residues. Germline-derived CDR1 and CDR2 are SGDLS and YYNGEE. The chain's CDR3 is CASSPRPIRELFF. CDR3 bases: TGTGCCAGCAGCCCTAGACCCATAAGGGAGCTGTTTTTT.

The chain joins TRBV20-1 to TRBJ2-5; 8 nucleotides line up with TRBD2. Germline V gene data show CDR1 as DFQATT and CDR2 as SNEGSKA (reference sequence). The CDR3 contains 14 residues. V lost 4 bases to trimming and J lost 7 bases; unmatched junction nucleotides: 11. The CDR3 sequence: CSAKTTSEEVTQYF. CDR3 in DNA: TGCAGTGCTAAAACGACTAGCGAAGAGGTGACCCAGTACTTC.

The rearrangement links TRBV5-1 to TRBJ2-6; D uncertain. This CDR3 contains 12 residues. Trimming removed 9 bases from V and 9 bases from J, with 13 bases in between. Germline V lookup: CDR1 SGHRS, CDR2 YFSETQ. CDR3 nucleotide sequence: TGCGCCACCTCGGAAGGTGTCAACGTCCTGACTTTC. As protein: CATSEGVNVLTF.

A few counts support this clonotype. V usage is TRBV7-8 and J usage is TRBJ2-1; D gene ambiguous. Trimming left V 5 bases short and J 5 bases short, with 13 bases between. The length of the CDR3 is 14 residues. Germline-derived CDR1 and CDR2 are SGHVS and FQNEAQ. CDR3 loop: CASSPRVLHNEQFF. The DNA for the CDR3 is TGTGCCAGCAGCCCGCGTGTTTTACACAATGAGCAGTTCTTC.